The 9 T cell receptor beta chains below come from one sample, sequenced in a study of cytomegalovirus exposure and HLA in healthy donors. The study ran its PCR with 60 Vbeta and 13 Jbeta primers. The assay was immunoSEQ multiplex PCR, and TCRdb's table has in-frame clones only and misses some. The table has around 67,000 clones, 75% to 80% seen once. Material: PBMCs. The receptor set was obtained from a man younger than 35 in good health and CMV-seropositive.

The chain carries TRBV9 and TRBJ1-1; D is unresolved. The CDR3 has 14 amino acids. The germline gives CDR1 SGDLS, CDR2 YYNGEE. V was trimmed by 4 bases and J by 14 bases, leaving 24 bases between them. CDR3 sequence (DNA): TGTGCCAGCAGCCGCGGAGAGGGTCTGGGCGGGCCGTTCTTT. The encoded protein is CASSRGEGLGGPFF.

J is TRBJ1-2 and V is TRBV5-4; 9 bases map to TRBD1. The junction had 7 bases not matched to a gene; V was cut back by 4 bases and J by 3 bases. Germline V CDR1 and CDR2: SGHNT, YYREEE (reference sequence). This CDR3 contains 15 residues. The CDR3 DNA reads TGTGCCAGCAGCCCTGGACAGGGGAGGGACTATGGCTACACCTTC. Translation: CASSPGQGRDYGYTF.

This chain joins TRBV29-1 and TRBJ1-2; D not certain. Germline CDR1 is SQVTM and CDR2 is ANQGSEA. V was cut by 7 bases and J by 6 bases, with 18 bases left in between. The CDR3 runs 13 residues. CDR3 sequence: CSADPGKGDGYTF. The CDR3 DNA is TGCAGCGCCGACCCCGGGAAAGGAGATGGCTACACCTTC.

The genes are TRBV30 and TRBJ2-2; no clear D gene. This CDR3 region has 11 residues. With 0 bases removed from V and 13 bases from J, the gap between germline ends came to 9 bases. Germline CDR1 and CDR2: GTSNPN and SVGIG (reference sequence). The CDR3 DNA sequence: TGTGCCTGGAGTGTGGCGGTGGGGCTGTTTTTT. The encoded protein is CAWSVAVGLFF.

This clone was seen a handful of times. The chain recombines TRBV6-1 with TRBJ2-3, with TRBD2 identical over 10 bases. Trimming took 5 bases from V and 2 from J; bases not matched to a gene: 4. CDR3 size: 15 residues. CDR1 is MNHNS, CDR2 SASEGT, per germline. CDR3 amino acids: CASSKLAGTTDTQYF. CDR3 nucleotide sequence: TGTGCCAGCAGTAAACTAGCGGGGACCACAGATACGCAGTATTTT.

The V call is TRBV7-6, the J call TRBJ2-7, with TRBD1 identical over 9 bases. CDR1 is SGHVS and CDR2 is FNYEAQ in the germline V gene. The CDR3 covers 12 residues. Germline trimming cut 5 bases from V and 7 bases from J; bases unmatched to any gene: 3. The CDR3 DNA reads as TGTGCCAGCAGCCCAGGGACAGGGGAGCAGTACTTC. Residues: CASSPGTGEQYF. Complete variable domain (other parts from reference TRBV7-6 and TRBJ2-7): GAGVSQSPRYKVTKRGQDVALRCDPISGHVSLYWYRQALGQGPEFLTYFNYEAQQDKSGLPNDRFSAERPEGSISTLTIQRTEQRDSAMYRCASSPGTGEQYFGPGTRLTVT.

The CDR3: CASSPGQVDTEAFF. CDR3 nucleotide sequence: TGTGCCAGCAGTCCGGGACAGGTTGACACTGAAGCTTTCTTT. The chain combines TRBV28 with TRBJ1-1, with 8 positions matching TRBD1. CDR3 length equals 14 residues. Losses at the gene ends were 5 bases for V and 3 bases for J; bases not matched to a gene: 5. Germline assignment: CDR1 MDHEN and CDR2 SYDVKM.

Written as DNA, the CDR3 is TGCGCCAGCAGCTCGACAGGGGGTCCTGTCTATGGCTACACCTTC. Encoded protein: CASSSTGGPVYGYTF. J is TRBJ1-2 and V is TRBV5-1; TRBD1 matches at 9 bases. The germline V gene encodes CDR1 SGHRS and CDR2 YFSETQ. Losses at the gene ends were 3 bases for V and 4 bases for J; bases not matched to a gene: 7. This CDR3 has 15 amino acids.

J is TRBJ1-5 and V is TRBV30, with TRBD1 matching over 11 bases. CDR1 is GTSNPN and CDR2 is SVGIG in the germline V gene (reference sequence). The J segment lost 8 bases and the V segment lost 1 base, leaving 7 bases of the junction unmatched. The CDR3 totals 15 residues. CDR3 amino acids: CAWSDRTGGTEPQHF. The CDR3, as DNA: TGTGCCTGGAGTGATAGGACAGGGGGCACGGAGCCCCAGCATTTT.